Presented here are 26 T cell receptor beta chains from one specimen sequenced in a study of blood T cells in healthy people across ages. The authors ran a second PCR of 7 to 11 cycles using a sample-barcoded 5' primer and a J-beta primer mix. TCRdb itself ran the 5' RACE reads through MiXCR, one entry per CDR3 protein. The data contain roughly 640,000 distinct CDR3 sequences, 25% to 30% of them singletons. Sequencing was carried out using blood. These receptors were obtained from an elderly woman in good health.

In its sample, this clonotype was seen many times. The chain combines TRBV20-1 with TRBJ2-1, with TRBD2 matching 7 bases. The V and J ends lost 1 base and 8 bases, in that order; junction bases with no gene match: 8. Germline V gives CDR1 DFQATT, CDR2 SNEGSKA (reference sequence). This CDR3 region has 14 residues. The CDR3: CSARAGGTWDEQFF. CDR3 DNA: TGCAGTGCTAGAGCGGGGGGTACTTGGGATGAGCAGTTCTTC.

This rearrangement joins TRBV20-1 to TRBJ1-2; D remains unclear. The CDR3 extends over 12 amino acids. V dropped 3 bases and J dropped 5 bases, with 10 bases sitting between them. The germline V gene encodes CDR1 DFQATT and CDR2 SNEGSKA (reference sequence). For the CDR3, the DNA is TGCAGTGCTAGTAAGGACCTATATGGCTACACCTTC. The encoded protein is CSASKDLYGYTF.

Ten or more counts support this clonotype. The chain uses TRBV5-5 and TRBJ2-7, with TRBD1 matching over 8 bases. The junction had 7 bases not matched to a gene; V was cut back by 4 bases and J by 4 bases. Germline V lookup: CDR1 SGHKS, CDR2 YYEKEE (reference sequence). The CDR3 totals 14 residues. Here the CDR3 reads CASSPRQGRYEQYF. The CDR3, as DNA: TGTGCCAGCAGCCCACGACAGGGGCGTTACGAGCAGTACTTC.

This clonotype has a count of ten or more. The chain is built from TRBV11-3 and TRBJ2-5; D uncertain. CDR3 size: 13 residues. The germline gives CDR1 SGHNT, CDR2 YENEEA. V lost 2 bases, J lost 3 bases, and 7 bases lay in between. The CDR3 sequence is CASSLTQKETQYF. The CDR3 DNA sequence: TGTGCCAGCAGCTTAACACAGAAAGAGACCCAGTACTTC.

This clonotype was picked up a small number of times. The J gene is TRBJ1-1, the V gene TRBV6-5; no clear D. CDR3 length equals 16 residues. The V and J ends lost 4 bases and 3 bases respectively, with 18 bases between them. Germline CDR1 MNHEY, CDR2 SVGAGI. The CDR3 sequence: CASSFTLSNGDTEAFF. The CDR3 coding sequence is TGTGCCAGCAGTTTTACCCTCTCCAACGGGGACACTGAAGCTTTCTTT.

V gene TRBV20-1 combines with J gene TRBJ2-3; 14 bases are a match to TRBD2. CDR3 length: 16 residues. Germline loops: CDR1 DFQATT, CDR2 SNEGSKA (reference sequence). V gave up 4 bases and J gave up 2 bases; unmatched junction bases: 5. The CDR3 protein is CSAIPGLAGVTDTQYF. The CDR3 region has the DNA TGCAGTGCTATTCCGGGACTAGCGGGGGTCACAGATACGCAGTATTTT.

This clonotype was seen many times. This CDR3 reads CATSTQGAIDYGYTF. In DNA form, the CDR3 reads TGTGCCACCAGCACACAGGGGGCAATAGACTATGGCTACACCTTC. This rearrangement joins TRBV15 to TRBJ1-2; 9 bases align to TRBD1. V lost 4 bases to trimming and J lost 3 bases; unmatched junction nucleotides: 6. The CDR3 runs 15 residues. The germline gives CDR1 LNHNV, CDR2 YYDKDF (reference sequence).

This clonotype was recorded many times. The CDR3 DNA reads TGTGCCAGCAGCTTAATGACAGGGGACGGCTACACCTTC. This codes for CASSLMTGDGYTF. The chain couples TRBV7-3 to TRBJ1-2; the match to TRBD1 covers 8 bases. The J segment lost 8 bases and the V segment lost 1 base, leaving 3 bases of the junction unmatched. The CDR3 length is 13 residues. CDR1 SGHTA and CDR2 FQGTGA come from the germline V gene.

This clonotype was counted ten times or more. This chain joins TRBV2 and TRBJ2-3; D tentatively reads TRBD1 or TRBD2 (5 bases each). The V and J ends lost 4 bases and 0 bases respectively, with 5 bases between them. CDR1 SNHLY and CDR2 FYNNEI come from the germline V gene. This CDR3 contains 13 residues. The CDR3 sequence: CASSGDSTDTQYF. CDR3 bases: TGTGCCAGCAGTGGGGACAGCACAGATACGCAGTATTTT.

V is TRBV10-3 and J is TRBJ2-7; 8 bases are shared with TRBD2. The end of the DNA is better explained by TRBJ2-4, so the J call may be wrong. Germline V gene sequence: CDR1 ENHRY, CDR2 SYGVKD. This CDR3 region has 14 residues. DNA for the CDR3: TGTGCCATCAGCCCCCCGGGACTAGAGAACATTCAGTACTTC. This sequence encodes CAISPPGLENIQYF.

The table lists this clonotype with a few counts. The V gene is TRBV27, the J gene TRBJ2-1; D is unresolved. The J call is uncertain, as TRBJ2-7 better fits the DNA end. The V gene's germline CDR1 is MNHEY and CDR2 SMNVEV (reference sequence). The CDR3 extends over 13 amino acids. The CDR3 DNA reads as TGTGCCAGCAGTTACAAGCTCTACAATGAGCAGTACTTC. Translating it yields CASSYKLYNEQYF.

At least ten counts were recorded for this clonotype. The V call is TRBV7-8, the J call TRBJ2-3, with D perhaps matching TRBD1 (6 bases). V lost 1 base and J lost 4, with 12 bases in between. Germline V gene data show CDR1 as SGHVS and CDR2 as FQNEAQ. This CDR3 is 15 amino acids long. CDR3 loop: CASSLGLGAADTQYF. The CDR3 coding sequence is TGTGCCAGCAGCTTAGGGCTGGGGGCCGCAGATACGCAGTATTTT.

Many counts were recorded for this clonotype. The chain recombines TRBV6-5 with TRBJ2-7, with 10 bases that match TRBD1. The V gene end was trimmed by 0 bases and the J gene end by 3 bases; junction bases not matched to a gene: 11. The CDR3 has 18 amino acids. Germline CDR1 is MNHEY and CDR2 is SVGAGI. CDR3 loop: CASSYSKFEGTGVYEQYF. For the CDR3, the DNA is TGTGCCAGCAGTTACTCGAAGTTCGAAGGGACAGGGGTCTACGAGCAGTACTTC.

This clonotype came up many times. The gene calls are TRBV28 and TRBJ2-7, with 11 bases identical to TRBD2. V shed 4 bases and J 3 bases; nucleotides not matched to a gene: 8. Per the germline V gene, CDR1 is MDHEN and CDR2 is SYDVKM. CDR3 size: 16 residues. The CDR3 region is CASSSVLAGGYYEQYF. The CDR3 nucleotides are TGTGCCAGCAGTTCGGTGCTAGCGGGGGGATACTACGAGCAGTACTTC.

This clonotype was counted at least ten times. The chain carries TRBV12-3 or TRBV12-4 and TRBJ2-3, with 9 bases identical to TRBD2. Trimming took 5 bases from V and 2 from J; bases not matched to a gene: 11. This CDR3 is 17 amino acids long. The CDR3 loop reads CASSDGGAGGSTDTQYF. CDR3 nucleotides: TGTGCCAGCAGTGACGGGGGAGCGGGGGGCTCCACAGATACGCAGTATTTT.

This clonotype was seen only a few times. This sequence joins TRBV27 and TRBJ1-5; a possible D gene is TRBD1 (5 bases). This CDR3 is built from 15 residues. V was cut by 2 bases and J by 4 bases, with 12 bases left in between. CDR1 is MNHEY and CDR2 is SMNVEV in the germline V gene (reference sequence). The CDR3 loop reads CASSLRAGRNQPQHF. The CDR3 coding sequence is TGTGCCAGCAGTTTAAGGGCAGGGAGGAATCAGCCCCAGCATTTT.

The genes are TRBV7-3 and TRBJ1-1; D is uncertain. CDR1 is SGHTA, CDR2 FQGTGA, per germline. This CDR3 has 14 residues. V lost 0 bases and J lost 4, with 9 bases in between. The CDR3 region is CASSLTGRTTEAFF. As DNA, the CDR3 is TGTGCCAGCAGCTTAACGGGCAGGACCACTGAAGCTTTCTTT.

This clonotype was recorded many times. This sequence may be a read error, since a much larger clone differs from it by one base. The chain has TRBV6-2 or TRBV6-3 and TRBJ2-7; the match to TRBD1 covers 10 bases. V trimming: 7 bases; J trimming: 3 bases; junction bases outside the gene matches: 9. Germline CDR1 and CDR2: MNHEY and SVGEGT. The CDR3 has 15 residues. CDR3 loop: CASISPGQGRYEQYF. In DNA, the CDR3 is TGTGCCAGCATTTCACCGGGACAGGGGCGCTACGAGCAGTACTTC.

V and J are TRBV5-1 and TRBJ2-3; 7 bases agree with TRBD1. This CDR3 has 16 residues. Germline lookup yields CDR1 SGHRS and CDR2 YFSETQ. V was pared by 3 bases and J by 2 bases, with 9 bases of the junction left unmatched. The CDR3 DNA reads TGCGCCAGCAGCTACTCAAGGGACAGATTCACAGATACGCAGTATTTT. It is translated as CASSYSRDRFTDTQYF.

This clonotype showed up many times. The chain links TRBV7-2 to TRBJ2-3; 7 nucleotides agree with TRBD1. Germline V gene lookup returns CDR1 SGHTA and CDR2 FQGNSA. Unmatched junction bases numbered 8, after V lost 5 bases and J lost 3 bases. The CDR3 spans 15 residues. CDR3 amino acids: CASSRLGGRTDTQYF. For the CDR3, the DNA is TGTGCCAGCAGCCGATTAGGGGGCCGGACAGATACGCAGTATTTT.

Points on this clonotype: This clone may be a read error of a much larger clone one base away. V usage is TRBV5-1 and J usage is TRBJ1-2; 7 bases map to TRBD1. This CDR3 contains 13 residues. The germline V gene has CDR1 SGHRS and CDR2 YFSETQ. The CDR3 coding sequence is TGCGCCAGCAGCTTGCGGGACAGCTATGGCAACACCTTC. Amino acid sequence: CASSLRDSYGNTF. Variable domain in full (rest from reference TRBV5-1 and TRBJ1-2): KAGVTQTPRYLIKTRGQQVTLSCSPISGHRSVSWYQQTPGQGLQFLFEYFSETQRNKGNFPGRFSGRQFSNSRSEMNVSTLELGDSALYLCASSLRDSYGNTFGSGTRLTVV.

The V and J genes are TRBV30 and TRBJ1-1; D is possibly TRBD1 (5 bases). The ends were cut back, 5 bases at V and 3 bases at J, with 7 bases in the middle. Germline CDR1 is GTSNPN and CDR2 is SVGIG (reference sequence). The CDR3 sequence is 11 residues long. Here the CDR3 reads CAWGTYTEAFF. The CDR3 coding sequence is TGTGCCTGGGGGACTTACACTGAAGCTTTCTTT.

This clonotype was counted a few times. The chain recombines TRBV28 with TRBJ1-2, with unresolved D. Germline V CDR1 and CDR2: MDHEN, SYDVKM. The CDR3 has 14 residues. Trimming took off 3 bases at V and 0 bases at J, with 8 bases between the two ends. CDR3 DNA sequence: TGTGCCAGCAGTTTGATGGGAGCTAACTATGGCTACACCTTC. Amino acids: CASSLMGANYGYTF.

This clonotype came up a few times. A much larger clone sits a single nucleotide away, making a read error possible. The chain couples TRBV5-1 to TRBJ2-7, with 10 bases fitting TRBD1. Trimming took 3 bases from V and 2 from J; bases not matched to a gene: 2. The CDR3 consists of 14 residues. Germline V gives CDR1 SGHRS, CDR2 YFSETQ. DNA of the CDR3: TGCGCCAGCAGCTGGGACAGGGGAACCTACGAGCAGTACTTC. Its protein is CASSWDRGTYEQYF.

The sample holds many counts of this clonotype. The chain joins TRBV29-1 to TRBJ1-2, with 7 nucleotides matching TRBD1. J gave up 0 bases and V 6 bases, and 7 bases lay outside the gene matches. The length of the CDR3 is 14 residues. Germline V gene lookup returns CDR1 SQVTM and CDR2 ANQGSEA. The CDR3 DNA reads as TGCAGCGTCGTACAGGGGAACACTAACTATGGCTACACCTTC. Its protein product is CSVVQGNTNYGYTF.

This clonotype was observed a handful of times. A read error may be the cause here, since a much bigger clone is one base away. CDR3 bases: TGCGCCAGCAGCTTGGGGGGGGAACCCTACAATGAGCAGTTCTTC. Protein product: CASSLGGEPYNEQFF. This sequence joins TRBV5-1 and TRBJ2-1; weak D call: TRBD2 (6 bases). Germline loops: CDR1 SGHRS, CDR2 YFSETQ. The V gene lost 0 bases and the J gene lost 2 bases, with 9 bases spanning the gap. The CDR3 spans 15 residues.